Following are 18 T cell receptor beta chains from one sample sequenced in a study of post-analysis software for immune sequencing data. Overall study findings and caveats: With TRBV5-6, TRBV5-1 and TRBV20-1 included, a handful of TRBV segments were more frequent in patients than in controls.

The antigens these receptors bind are not known. Sequencing libraries made from TCR beta cDNA carried unique molecular identifiers. TCRdb ran MiXCR on the PCR reads and lists one entry per CDR3 protein. Among around 500,000 distinct CDR3 sequences listed, 34% were seen once. Sequences were obtained from blood. Receptor source: a girl between 2 and 17 years old with multiple sclerosis.

The chain couples TRBV6-5 to TRBJ1-2; D might be TRBD1 (6 bases). The germline V gene has CDR1 MNHEY and CDR2 SVGAGI. Trimming pared 8 bases from V and 6 bases from J, leaving 16 bases between. The CDR3 is 13 residues long. This CDR3 reads CASRRGGNDGYTF. The CDR3 nucleotides are TGTGCCAGCCGAAGGGGGGGGAACGATGGCTACACCTTC.

The chain is built from TRBV5-1 and TRBJ2-7; D may be TRBD1 (6 bases). Germline-derived CDR1 and CDR2 are SGHRS and YFSETQ. The CDR3 runs 15 residues. V lost 0 bases and J 0 bases, leaving 10 bases between the germline ends. The CDR3 nucleotides read TGCGCCAGCAGCTTGGTCAGGGGATTCTCCTACGAGCAGTACTTC. It encodes CASSLVRGFSYEQYF.

The chain carries TRBV3-1 and TRBJ2-5, with D unresolved. CDR1 LGHDT and CDR2 YNNKEL come from the germline V gene (reference sequence). The CDR3 has 14 amino acids. V lost 7 bases and J lost 11, with 23 bases in between. CDR3 nucleotide sequence: TGTGCCAGCACCAATAGAAATGCGGCCAATGAGCAGTACTTC. As protein: CASTNRNAANEQYF.

This chain joins TRBV6-4 and TRBJ1-1, with D perhaps TRBD1 (6 bases). Germline CDR1 is MRHNA and CDR2 is SNTAGT. Trimming took off 8 bases at V and 4 bases at J, with 8 bases between the two ends. This CDR3 contains 11 residues. In nucleotides, the CDR3 is TGTGCCAGCGTGACAGGCACTGAAGCTTTCTTT. Amino acid sequence: CASVTGTEAFF.

The V call is TRBV6-1, the J call TRBJ2-7; D is ambiguous. From germline, CDR1 is MNHNS and CDR2 SASEGT. The CDR3 extends over 13 amino acids. Deletions cut 2 bases from V and 2 bases from J, with 7 bases between. CDR3 bases: TGTGCCAGCAGTGAATCCCTAGCCTACGAGCAGTACTTC. Its protein product is CASSESLAYEQYF.

The chain recombines TRBV7-3 with TRBJ2-2; D is undetermined. The CDR3 length is 13 residues. Looked up from germline, CDR1 is SGHTA and CDR2 is FQGTGA. V was trimmed by 7 bases and J by 4 bases, leaving 10 bases between them. CDR3 sequence: CASIPRATGELFF. CDR3 coding DNA: TGTGCCAGCATCCCCCGGGCCACCGGGGAGCTGTTTTTT.

The chain joins TRBV20-1 to TRBJ2-1; D is undetermined. The CDR3 length is 15 residues. Germline V gene lookup returns CDR1 DFQATT and CDR2 SNEGSKA (reference sequence). V was clipped by 5 bases and J by 2 bases, with 16 bases between them. The CDR3 sequence: CSAAWVGRAYNEQFF. For the CDR3, the DNA is TGCAGTGCTGCCTGGGTTGGGCGAGCCTACAATGAGCAGTTCTTC.

V usage is TRBV14 and J usage is TRBJ2-7; D is unresolved. Trimming stripped 3 bases from V and 5 bases from J, with 11 bases between. Germline V gene lookup returns CDR1 SGHDN and CDR2 FVKESK. The CDR3 runs 13 residues. CDR3: CASSQIFQHEQYF. CDR3 coding DNA: TGTGCCAGCAGCCAGATTTTTCAGCACGAGCAGTACTTC.

The genes are TRBV21-1 and TRBJ2-7; the table assigns TRBD1, which was not confirmed against the DNA. TRBV21-1 is a pseudogene. This CDR3 contains 14 residues. As DNA, the CDR3 is TGTGCCAGCAGCAAAGAAGGGGTTAAGCAGGAGCAGTACTTC. It yields the protein CASSKEGVKQEQYF.

This clonotype was recorded a few times. The gene calls are TRBV5-1 and TRBJ1-2, with 7 bases fitting TRBD1. The CDR3 consists of 14 residues. Unmatched junction bases numbered 11, after V lost 4 bases and J lost 8 bases. Germline CDR1 and CDR2: SGHRS and YFSETQ. The CDR3 is CASSQHQGQIGYTF. The DNA for the CDR3 is TGCGCCAGCAGCCAGCACCAGGGACAGATCGGCTACACCTTC.

This clonotype has a handful of counts. The chain joins TRBV5-1 to TRBJ2-1, with D perhaps being TRBD1 or TRBD2 (5 bases each). Looked up from germline, CDR1 is SGHRS and CDR2 is YFSETQ. The length of the CDR3 is 15 residues. The ends were cut back, 0 bases at V and 10 bases at J, with 17 bases in the middle. The CDR3 DNA is TGCGCCAGCAGCTTGGAGGCAGGGAGTGCCTACGAGCAGTTCTTC. The encoded protein is CASSLEAGSAYEQFF.

In the case of this clonotype: This may stem from a read error, because a much larger clone lies one nucleotide away. The chain is built from TRBV6-6 and TRBJ2-5, with 10 bases lining up with TRBD1. The CDR3 runs 14 residues. V was clipped by 2 bases and J by 11 bases; unmatched bases: 8. CDR1 and CDR2 (germline): MNHNY, SVGAGI (reference sequence). Here the CDR3 reads CASSYGTGDYKQYF. CDR3 DNA: TGTGCCAGCAGTTACGGGACAGGGGACTACAAGCAGTACTTC.

This chain uses TRBV29-1 with TRBJ2-3; 14 bases line up with TRBD2. The CDR3 runs to 14 residues. Looked up from germline, CDR1 is SQVTM and CDR2 is ANQGSEA. The V and J ends lost 7 bases and 8 bases, in that order; junction bases with no gene match: 8. Written as DNA, the CDR3 is TGCAGCGCCGTGGGACTAGCGGGGGATGGTACGCAGTATTTT. Its protein is CSAVGLAGDGTQYF.

This clonotype was recorded a few times. The rearrangement uses TRBV6-2 or TRBV6-3 and TRBJ1-6, with TRBD1 matching over 7 bases. The CDR3 extends over 18 amino acids. Germline values: CDR1 MNHEY, CDR2 SVGEGT. The J segment lost 10 bases and the V segment lost 5 bases, leaving 20 bases of the junction unmatched. The CDR3 sequence is CASSRGPPLQGQGSPLHF. The DNA of the CDR3 is TGTGCCAGCAGTAGAGGGCCCCCCCTACAGGGGCAAGGCTCACCCCTCCACTTT.

This clonotype was seen at least ten times. The chain uses TRBV3-1 and TRBJ2-7; D is undetermined. This CDR3 comprises 15 residues. The V gene lost 0 bases and the J gene lost 3 bases, with 12 bases spanning the gap. Per the germline V gene, CDR1 is LGHDT and CDR2 is YNNKEL (reference sequence). The DNA of the CDR3 is TGTGCCAGCAGCCAAGAAAACGCCCGAGACTACGAGCAGTACTTC. As protein: CASSQENARDYEQYF.

This clonotype was seen more than once but under ten times. The chain links TRBV29-1 to TRBJ1-2; D gene unclear. CDR1 is SQVTM and CDR2 is ANQGSEA in the germline V gene. The CDR3 is 15 residues long. V was trimmed by 6 bases and J by 1 base, leaving 18 bases between them. Here the CDR3 reads CSVAPGSGVNYGYTF. The CDR3 DNA follows: TGCAGCGTCGCCCCCGGGAGCGGGGTTAACTATGGCTACACCTTC.

This chain joins TRBV5-1 and TRBJ2-1, with D possibly TRBD2 on 7 matching bases. V was pared by 4 bases and J by 5 bases, with 22 bases between. The CDR3 is made up of 17 amino acids. Germline V gene data show CDR1 as SGHRS and CDR2 as YFSETQ. This CDR3 reads CASSPQPGGAGNNEQFF. In nucleotides, the CDR3 is TGCGCCAGCAGCCCCCAGCCGGGGGGCGCGGGGAACAATGAGCAGTTCTTC.

This clonotype was counted only a few times. An end of the junction differs from the germline gene, which may be a read error. The chain combines TRBV6-4 with TRBJ2-3; no definite D call. The germline gives CDR1 MRHNA, CDR2 SNTAGT. This CDR3 spans 15 amino acids. The CDR3 spells CTSSEDWASTDTQYF. CDR3 coding DNA: TGTACCAGCAGTGAAGACTGGGCGAGCACAGATACGCAGTATTTT.